This TCR beta chain was captured in a study of shared clonotypes between healthy human individuals. Study-level points and caveats: The study found about 4.6% of naive CD4 clonotypes shared across four donors.

Assay: immunoSEQ multiplex PCR; the TCRdb copy retains only in-frame clones and omits some. In the table there are over a million clones, roughly 95% of which are singletons. As regards this clone: Its target is not known.

CDR3 length equals 14 residues. V gave up 5 bases and J gave up 0 bases, with 11 bases separating them. From germline, CDR1 is KGHSH and CDR2 LQKENI. The sequencing input was naive CD4+ T cells sorted from blood. The subset here: CD45RA+ positively selected. V usage is TRBV18 and J usage is TRBJ2-7, with D perhaps TRBD1 (6 bases). The receptor comes from a man aged 30-40 years in good health. CDR3 coding DNA: TGTGCCAGCTCATCTGACAGGTTCTCCTACGAGCAGTACTTC. It codes for CASSSDRFSYEQYF.